This T cell receptor beta chain was identified in a study of T cell responses to AZD1222 COVID-19 vaccine (dated by TCRdb to 2020 to 2022). Notes on the research overall: AZD1222 recipients given second doses at about 4 weeks or at about 12 weeks were pooled, since spike-specific TCR depth and breadth were not found to differ between the two schedules. A total of 233 trial participants underwent TCR sequencing, of whom 200 to 220 received two doses of AZD1222 and some 26 received two doses of the MenACWY control vaccine. Trial participants were enrolled by age into subgroups of 18-55, 56-69 and 70-plus years, and about 150, 27 and 61 TCR-sequenced participants, respectively, were included in these subgroups. What the authors observed across the whole study: In the small 56-69-year group, the increase in depth fell short of significance, most likely because of low power. CD4 TCRs associated with the vaccine covered the entire spike protein, and the dominant responses were in regions 160-218 and 743-854. Spike-specific TCR breadth and depth rose significantly after two AZD1222 doses compared with day 0 and with MenACWY recipients. Conclusions about previously exposed vaccinees were limited because only a handful of AZD1222 recipients were SARS-CoV-2 seropositive at baseline. Because no day 14 peak-response samples were available, the repertoires could be characterized only after the peak T cell response. Nearly half of unique spike-specific TCRs reportedly recognized epitopes outside regions mutated in the B.1.351 and B.1.1.7 variants. Participants were mostly white British, with more females than males. The authors suggested clonal diversity may have been underestimated.

As to this clone: Its antigen remains undetermined. Per-base qualities were not stored, and no clone one base away is much larger.

Sample time point, as interpreted from the label and publication: baseline before first vaccination. The vaccinee samples were drawn from two UK trials, COV001 and COV002, one of which was a single-blind randomized controlled phase 2/3 trial testing AZD1222 (ChAdOx1 nCoV-19) in healthy adults. For TCRbeta chain sequencing, PBMC samples were collected from trial participants at day 0 and at day 28 after the second dose. The CDR3 regions of human TCRbeta chains were analyzed by immunosequencing. The original pipeline was this. Repertoire TCRs were checked for matches against a reference library of SARS-CoV-2-specific TCRs that had been generated using the MIRA antigen-specificity platform. Breadth was defined as the fraction of unique TCRs that were SARS-CoV-2-associated. Depth was defined as the fraction of total T cells that were SARS-CoV-2-associated. Using the MIRA data, each spike-specific TCR was mapped to the spike region that the TCR reacts to and placed in a CD4 or CD8 class. Log10-transformed breadth and depth values were compared by one-way ANOVA with Sidak's multiple comparisons tests. TCRdb re-hosts the immuneACCESS table, in-frame sequences only. Its copies lack some clones; in the studies checked, an unresolved V gene accounts for under half of them, and the cause for the rest is not known. V, J and clone size were drawn from that table, and D and trimming were deduced from the DNA. The sample profile shows about 120,000 clones; over 80% of them were found once. About 5.4% of the sample goes to the ten largest clones.

CDR1 and CDR2 are drawn from the germline V gene: SNHLY, FYNNEI. V was cut back by 1 base and J by 2 bases, leaving a gap of 8 bases between them. Reading from cysteine to phenylalanine, the CDR3 counts 15 amino acids. Here the CDR3 DNA is all that survives: 45 bases in frame from base 1. The sequence links TRBV2 to TRBJ2-2; no D gene can be assigned with confidence. Material: peripheral blood, obtained on day 0 of AZD1222 vaccination. This receptor was identified in an adult in good health. The CDR3 region reads CASSEGQTNTGELFF. The DNA sequence reads TGTGCCAGCAGTGAAGGGCAGACCAACACCGGGGAGCTGTTTTTT.